A single sample gave rise to the 12 T cell receptor beta chains below, sequenced in a study of cytomegalovirus exposure and HLA in healthy donors (TCRdb year 2017). Library preparation employed the immunoSEQ multiplex PCR assay. The multiplex PCR relied on a mix of 60 forward primers for TCR Vbeta segments and 13 reverse primers for TCR Jbeta segments. TCRdb provides this immuneACCESS table in a form limited to in-frame rearrangements. Some clones are lacking; in checked studies, under half of them reflect an unresolved V gene, and why the rest are absent is not known. The sample data list more than 90,000 clones, and about 76% of these were observed just once. Roughly 8.8% of the sample rests with the top ten. The sample comprised PBMCs. The receptors here all came from a human donor in good health.

The chain joins TRBV6-5 to TRBJ2-5; unclear D gene. CDR3 size: 15 residues. Germline V lookup: CDR1 MNHEY, CDR2 SVGAGI. The V end was cut by 4 bases, the J end by 1 base, with 13 bases between. CDR3 in amino acids: CASSSGHNPQETQYF. Here the CDR3 DNA reads TGTGCCAGCAGTTCTGGGCACAATCCCCAAGAGACCCAGTACTTC.

The chain employs TRBV4-3 and TRBJ2-2, with 11 bases fitting TRBD2. V was clipped by 3 bases and J by 7 bases; unmatched bases: 16. CDR1 is LGHNA, CDR2 YSLEER, per germline. The CDR3 is 19 amino acids. The CDR3 here is CASSQDPGLAGGMGGELFF. For the CDR3, the DNA is TGCGCCAGCAGCCAGGACCCCGGGCTAGCGGGAGGTATGGGCGGGGAGCTGTTTTTT.

This clone was found a few times. The J gene is TRBJ1-5, the V gene TRBV4-2, with D unclear. V was trimmed by 0 bases and J by 4 bases, leaving 13 bases between them. The CDR3 covers 16 residues. CDR1 LGHNA and CDR2 YNFKEQ come from the germline V gene. Written as DNA, the CDR3 is TGTGCCAGCAGCCAAGAGGGTATGCGGGGAAATCAGCCCCAGCATTTT. Translation gives CASSQEGMRGNQPQHF.

This chain joins TRBV7-9 and TRBJ2-3, with a weak D call TRBD2 (6 bases). The length of the CDR3 is 15 residues. CDR1 is SEHNR and CDR2 is FQNEAQ in the germline V gene (reference sequence). The V gene lost 2 bases and the J gene lost 6 bases, with 15 bases spanning the gap. In DNA form, the CDR3 reads TGTGCCAGCAGCTTATTAGGAGGGGTTATGGATACGCAGTATTTT. This codes for CASSLLGGVMDTQYF.

The chain joins TRBV10-3 to TRBJ1-2; 9 bases are a match to TRBD1. The CDR3 runs to 15 residues. V was pared by 4 bases and J by 6 bases, with 9 bases of the junction left unmatched. From germline, CDR1 is ENHRY and CDR2 SYGVKD. The CDR3: CAISAQQGASNGYTF. The CDR3 bases are TGTGCCATCAGTGCCCAACAGGGGGCTTCTAATGGCTACACCTTC.

The chain recombines TRBV9 with TRBJ1-2; D is ambiguous. V dropped 0 bases and J dropped 5 bases, with 11 bases sitting between them. Germline V gene data show CDR1 as SGDLS and CDR2 as YYNGEE. This CDR3 has 14 residues. In DNA form, the CDR3 reads TGTGCCAGCAGCGTAGATCCAGGTCAATATGGCTACACCTTC. Translating it yields CASSVDPGQYGYTF.

With respect to this clone: The sample holds other DNA sequences that translate to the same CDR3. This CDR3 reads CASSLAAGNTEAFF. The CDR3 DNA follows: TGTGCCAGCAGCTTAGCCGCAGGGAACACTGAAGCTTTCTTT. This chain joins TRBV7-9 and TRBJ1-1; no clear D gene. The V gene lost 0 bases and the J gene lost 1 base, with 6 bases spanning the gap. CDR1 is SEHNR and CDR2 is FQNEAQ in the germline V gene (reference sequence). The CDR3 extends over 14 amino acids.

The chain carries TRBV6-1 and TRBJ2-7; D remains ambiguous. The CDR3 loop spans 12 amino acids. Per germline, CDR1 MNHNS and CDR2 SASEGT. The ends were cut back, 5 bases at V and 2 bases at J, with 7 bases in the middle. The CDR3: CASSLQTYEQYF. As DNA, the CDR3 is TGTGCCAGCAGTTTGCAGACCTACGAGCAGTACTTC.

CDR3 coding DNA: TGTGCCACCAGCAGAGTCGGGAACACTGAAGCTTTCTTT. Translated, it gives CATSRVGNTEAFF. The chain recombines TRBV15 with TRBJ1-1; D not resolved. Germline V gives CDR1 LNHNV, CDR2 YYDKDF (reference sequence). Trimming cost V 1 base and J 1 base, with 4 bases left between them. The CDR3 has 13 residues.

The genes are TRBV5-4 and TRBJ1-2; 7 bases fit TRBD1. V gave up 3 bases and J gave up 3 bases; unmatched junction bases: 5. Germline V CDR1 and CDR2: SGHNT, YYREEE (reference sequence). The CDR3 runs 14 residues. As DNA, the CDR3 is TGTGCCAGCAGCTGGGGACAGCCATACTATGGCTACACCTTC. It translates to CASSWGQPYYGYTF. Using reference TRBV5-4 and TRBJ1-2 for the parts outside the CDR3, the full variable domain is ETGVTQSPTHLIKTRGQQVTLRCSSQSGHNTVSWYQQALGQGPQFIFQYYREEENGRGNFPPRFSGLQFPNYSSELNVNALELDDSALYLCASSWGQPYYGYTFGSGTRLTVV.

V gene TRBV14 combines with J gene TRBJ2-3; 8 nucleotides agree with TRBD2. CDR1 is SGHDN and CDR2 is FVKESK in the germline V gene. The CDR3 consists of 16 residues. V shed 1 base, J shed 0 bases, and the junction held 3 bases outside the gene matches. CDR3 DNA sequence: TGTGCCAGCAGCCAAGGGTCTAGCGGGAGCACAGATACGCAGTATTTT. Translation: CASSQGSSGSTDTQYF. Using reference TRBV14 and TRBJ2-3 for the parts outside the CDR3, the full variable domain is EAGVTQFPSHSVIEKGQTVTLRCDPISGHDNLYWYRRVMGKEIKFLLHFVKESKQDESGMPNNRFLAERTGGTYSTLKVQPAELEDSGVYFCASSQGSSGSTDTQYFGPGTRLTVL.

The J gene is TRBJ2-7, the V gene TRBV10-1; possible D gene TRBD1, 5 bases. This CDR3 is built from 14 residues. V was trimmed by 1 base and J by 6 bases, leaving 13 bases between them. CDR1 WNHNN and CDR2 SYGVQD come from the germline V gene (reference sequence). CDR3 residues: CASSELRTLGEQYF. In DNA, the CDR3 is TGCGCCAGCAGTGAGTTACGGACACTGGGCGAGCAGTACTTC.